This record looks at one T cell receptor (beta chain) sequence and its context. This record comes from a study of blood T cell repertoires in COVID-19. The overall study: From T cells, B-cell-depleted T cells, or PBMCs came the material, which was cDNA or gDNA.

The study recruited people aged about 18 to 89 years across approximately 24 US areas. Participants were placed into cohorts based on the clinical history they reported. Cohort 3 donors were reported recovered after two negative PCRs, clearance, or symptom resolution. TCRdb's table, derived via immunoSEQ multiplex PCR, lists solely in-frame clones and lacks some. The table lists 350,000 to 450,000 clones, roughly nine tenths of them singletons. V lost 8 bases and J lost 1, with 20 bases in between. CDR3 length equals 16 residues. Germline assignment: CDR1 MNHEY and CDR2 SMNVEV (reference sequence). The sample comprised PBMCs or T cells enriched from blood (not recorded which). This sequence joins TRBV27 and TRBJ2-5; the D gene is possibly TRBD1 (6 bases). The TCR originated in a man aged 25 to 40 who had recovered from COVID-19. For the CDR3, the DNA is TGTGCCAGCGGCTACACAGGGAAGATTCCCCAAGAGACCCAGTACTTC. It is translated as CASGYTGKIPQETQYF.